This T cell receptor beta chain was sequenced during a study of blood T cell repertoires in COVID-19. Study at large: T cells, B-cell-depleted T cells, or PBMCs supplied cDNA or gDNA.

The authors' processing: Nucleated cell number was recorded as an estimate derived from reference gene primer amplification. TCRdb keeps only in-frame clones here, not all; method: immunoSEQ multiplex PCR. V and J calls and clone size are given by that table; D and trimming were obtained from the DNA. Counted here are 190,000 or so clones, less than 95% occurring once; the ten biggest clones make up 0.6% to 0.9%. V was clipped by 6 bases and J by 0 bases; unmatched bases: 4. This CDR3 region has 15 residues. Germline V gene lookup returns CDR1 MNHEY and CDR2 SVGAGI. The sequencing sample was made of peripheral blood. The receptor comes from a man younger than 45 with COVID-19, enrolled during active disease. The chain recombines TRBV6-5 with TRBJ2-2; 7 nucleotides match TRBD1. In DNA, the CDR3 is TGTGCCAGCAGACGACAGGGCCCGAACACCGGGGAGCTGTTTTTT. Residues: CASRRQGPNTGELFF.